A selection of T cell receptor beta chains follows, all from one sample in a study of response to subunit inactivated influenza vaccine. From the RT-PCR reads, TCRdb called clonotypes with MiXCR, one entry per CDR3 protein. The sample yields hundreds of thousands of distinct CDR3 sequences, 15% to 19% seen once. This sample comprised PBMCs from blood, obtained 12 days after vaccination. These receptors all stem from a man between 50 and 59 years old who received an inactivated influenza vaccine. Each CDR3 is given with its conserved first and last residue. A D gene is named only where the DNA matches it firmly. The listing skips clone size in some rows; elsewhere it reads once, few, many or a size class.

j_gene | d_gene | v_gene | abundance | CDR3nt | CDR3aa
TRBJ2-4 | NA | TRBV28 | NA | TGTGCCAGCAGTTTGACCCAGGGAATACTAGCCAAAAACATTCAGTACTTC | CASSLTQGILAKNIQYF
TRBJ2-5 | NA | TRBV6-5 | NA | TGTGCCAGCAGTTACTCGAGGACCCAAGAGACCCAGTACTTC | CASSYSRTQETQYF
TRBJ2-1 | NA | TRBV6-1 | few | TGTGCCAGCAAGGAGGGATTGGAGCAGTTCTTC | CASKEGLEQFF
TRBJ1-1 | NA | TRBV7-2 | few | TGTGCCAGCAGCTTTGCCGGGGCTGTAACTGAAGCTTTCTTT | CASSFAGAVTEAFF
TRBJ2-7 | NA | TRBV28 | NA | TGTGCCAGCAGCCTCCCAACGGGACATCCCAAAGACGAGCAGTACTTC | CASSLPTGHPKDEQYF
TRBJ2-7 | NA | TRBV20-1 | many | TGCAGTGCTAGAGATAACTACGAGCAGTACTTC | CSARDNYEQYF
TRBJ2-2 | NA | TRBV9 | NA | TGTGCCAGCAGCGTAGCGGGCGGGGAGCTGTTTTTT | CASSVAGGELFF
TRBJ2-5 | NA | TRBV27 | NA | TGTGCCAGCTCCCGACTCCGGGACGAGAAGACCCAGTACTTC | CASSRLRDEKTQYF
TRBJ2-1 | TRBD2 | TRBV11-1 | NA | TGTGCCAGCAGCCAGCCGGGACTAGCGGAGCTATCTAGCTCCTACAATGAGCAGTTCTTC | CASSQPGLAELSSSYNEQFF
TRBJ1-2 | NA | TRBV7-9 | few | TGTGCCAGCAGCTTACCAGGGAGGGGAGGCTACACCTTC | CASSLPGRGGYTF
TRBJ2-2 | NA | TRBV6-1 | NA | TGTGCCAGCAGTGTAACCACCGGGGAGCTGTTTTTT | CASSVTTGELFF
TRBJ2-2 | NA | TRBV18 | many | TGTGCCAGCAGCCCAGCTGGGGAGCTGTTTTTT | CASSPAGELFF
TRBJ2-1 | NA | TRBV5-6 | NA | TGTGCCAGCAGCTCGCCGATGGGGGATGAGCAGTTCTTC | CASSSPMGDEQFF
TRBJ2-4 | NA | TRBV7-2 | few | TGTGCCAGCAGCTTAGGCTTTCGAAACATTCAGTACTTC | CASSLGFRNIQYF
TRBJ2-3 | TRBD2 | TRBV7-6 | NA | TGTGCCAGCAGCTTAGCGTGGCGGGGGGAGGCAGATACGCAGTATTTT | CASSLAWRGEADTQYF